A selection of T cell receptor beta chains follows, all from one sample in a study of response to subunit inactivated influenza vaccine. TCRdb fed the RT-PCR reads into MiXCR, producing one record per CDR3 protein. The repertoire holds around 200,000 distinct CDR3 sequences, with 10% to 15% as singletons. These data were also filed under a second study, of T cells expressing NK-cell markers.

The sample in question was CD8+ T cells sorted from PBMCs, obtained roughly 12 days after vaccination. These receptors all stem from a man over 45 who received an inactivated influenza vaccine. CDR3s include the opening cysteine and the closing phenylalanine or tryptophan. The order of the fields is V gene, D gene, J gene, clone size, CDR3 protein, CDR3 DNA. D genes are given only for firm matches. Rows may omit the clone size; those that give it use once, few, many or a size class.

v_gene: TRBV20-1
d_gene: NA
j_gene: TRBJ2-4
abundance: NA
CDR3aa: CSATRYVGNIQYF
CDR3nt: TGCAGTGCTACCAGATACGTGGGAAACATTCAGTACTTC

v_gene: TRBV20-1
d_gene: NA
j_gene: TRBJ2-1
abundance: NA
CDR3aa: CSAQRGTHPYNEQFF
CDR3nt: TGCAGTGCTCAACGCGGGACCCATCCCTACAATGAGCAGTTCTTC

v_gene: TRBV10-3
d_gene: NA
j_gene: TRBJ2-1
abundance: many
CDR3aa: CAISESGGGAYNEQFF
CDR3nt: TGTGCCATCAGTGAGTCGGGAGGGGGGGCATACAATGAGCAGTTCTTC

v_gene: TRBV6-2/TRBV6-3
d_gene: NA
j_gene: TRBJ2-7
abundance: NA
CDR3aa: CASSLGQFYEQYF
CDR3nt: TGTGCCAGCAGTCTTGGACAGTTCTACGAGCAGTACTTC

v_gene: TRBV3-1
d_gene: NA
j_gene: TRBJ1-2
abundance: NA
CDR3aa: CASSQGRRRGWEGYTF
CDR3nt: TGTGCCAGCAGCCAAGGACGGAGGAGGGGCTGGGAAGGCTACACCTTC

v_gene: TRBV19
d_gene: TRBD2
j_gene: TRBJ2-5
abundance: NA
CDR3aa: CARTGLAGVRCQETQYF
CDR3nt: TGTGCCAGGACCGGACTAGCGGGAGTGAGATGTCAAGAGACCCAGTACTTC

v_gene: TRBV12-3/TRBV12-4
d_gene: NA
j_gene: TRBJ2-1
abundance: many
CDR3aa: CASSLVALLGASFPYNEQFF
CDR3nt: TGTGCCAGCAGTTTAGTTGCGCTGCTGGGCGCCTCTTTTCCCTACAATGAGCAGTTCTTC

v_gene: TRBV9
d_gene: TRBD1
j_gene: TRBJ2-2
abundance: NA
CDR3aa: CASSAVDRGYSGELFF
CDR3nt: TGTGCCAGCAGCGCCGTGGACAGGGGATATTCCGGGGAGCTGTTTTTT

v_gene: TRBV5-6
d_gene: NA
j_gene: TRBJ2-7
abundance: few
CDR3aa: CASSLPGRSPLSEQYF
CDR3nt: TGTGCCAGCAGCTTACCGGGGCGGTCCCCACTCTCCGAGCAGTACTTC

v_gene: TRBV27
d_gene: NA
j_gene: TRBJ2-1
abundance: NA
CDR3aa: CASSFLAGVGEQFF
CDR3nt: NA

v_gene: TRBV27
d_gene: TRBD1
j_gene: TRBJ2-1
abundance: NA
CDR3aa: CASTWGQAYNEQFF
CDR3nt: TGTGCCAGCACTTGGGGACAGGCTTACAATGAGCAGTTCTTC

v_gene: TRBV20-1
d_gene: TRBD2
j_gene: TRBJ2-1
abundance: few
CDR3aa: CSGESGSSYNEQFF
CDR3nt: TGCAGTGGGGAAAGCGGGAGCTCCTACAATGAGCAGTTCTTC

v_gene: TRBV5-6
d_gene: TRBD1
j_gene: TRBJ2-4
abundance: many
CDR3aa: CASSFGQGFVISKNIQYF
CDR3nt: TGTGCCAGCAGCTTCGGACAGGGGTTCGTAATCAGCAAAAACATTCAGTACTTC

v_gene: TRBV5-1
d_gene: NA
j_gene: TRBJ2-7
abundance: few
CDR3aa: CASSFTGANSYEQYF
CDR3nt: TGCGCCAGCAGCTTCACGGGGGCTAACTCCTACGAGCAGTACTTC

v_gene: TRBV9
d_gene: TRBD2
j_gene: TRBJ2-1
abundance: NA
CDR3aa: CASSASRLAGYNEQFF
CDR3nt: TGTGCCAGCAGCGCCTCCCGACTAGCGGGGTACAATGAGCAGTTCTTC

v_gene: TRBV15
d_gene: NA
j_gene: TRBJ2-1
abundance: many
CDR3aa: CATSRMSSGTFSYNEQFF
CDR3nt: TGTGCCACCAGCAGAATGAGCTCCGGGACTTTCTCCTACAATGAGCAGTTCTTC

v_gene: TRBV6-2/TRBV6-3
d_gene: NA
j_gene: TRBJ1-1
abundance: NA
CDR3aa: CASRPGGTEAFF
CDR3nt: TGTGCCTCCCGTCCGGGCGGCACTGAAGCTTTCTTT

v_gene: TRBV6-5
d_gene: TRBD1
j_gene: TRBJ1-1
abundance: NA
CDR3aa: CASSYGTGTVREMNTEAFF
CDR3nt: TGTGCCAGCAGTTACGGGACAGGTACAGTGCGGGAGATGAACACTGAAGCTTTCTTT

v_gene: TRBV28
d_gene: NA
j_gene: TRBJ1-6
abundance: many
CDR3aa: CASSFTGSNSPLHF
CDR3nt: TGTGCCAGCAGTTTTACAGGGAGTAATTCACCCCTCCACTTT

v_gene: TRBV15
d_gene: TRBD1
j_gene: TRBJ2-7
abundance: few
CDR3aa: CATSTDREPYEQYF
CDR3nt: TGTGCCACCAGCACGGACAGGGAGCCTTACGAGCAGTACTTC

v_gene: TRBV29-1
d_gene: TRBD2
j_gene: TRBJ2-1
abundance: NA
CDR3aa: CSVEDPAGSALEFF
CDR3nt: TGCAGCGTCGAAGATCCAGCGGGATCGGCGTTGGAGTTCTTC

v_gene: TRBV20-1
d_gene: NA
j_gene: TRBJ2-3
abundance: many
CDR3aa: CSAKGGRDSKVQVDTQYF
CDR3nt: TGCAGTGCTAAGGGGGGTCGGGACAGCAAGGTGCAAGTAGATACGCAGTATTTT

v_gene: TRBV4-3
d_gene: NA
j_gene: TRBJ2-3
abundance: NA
CDR3aa: CASSQAPGETDTQYF
CDR3nt: TGCGCCAGCAGCCAAGCGCCGGGGGAGACAGATACGCAGTATTTT

v_gene: TRBV15
d_gene: NA
j_gene: TRBJ2-1
abundance: NA
CDR3aa: CATSSKRSRANEQFF
CDR3nt: TGTGCCACCAGCAGTAAAAGGAGTAGGGCCAATGAGCAGTTCTTC

v_gene: TRBV7-6
d_gene: NA
j_gene: TRBJ1-3
abundance: few
CDR3aa: CASSRRGSGNTIYF
CDR3nt: TGTGCCAGCAGCCGCAGGGGTTCTGGAAACACCATATATTTT

v_gene: TRBV12-3/TRBV12-4
d_gene: NA
j_gene: TRBJ2-5
abundance: NA
CDR3aa: CASSLMLRETQYF
CDR3nt: TGTGCCAGCAGTTTAATGCTGAGAGAGACCCAGTACTTC

v_gene: TRBV7-2
d_gene: NA
j_gene: TRBJ2-1
abundance: NA
CDR3aa: CASSLVTIQLPGDEQFF
CDR3nt: TGTGCCAGCAGCTTAGTGACTATCCAACTGCCGGGTGATGAGCAGTTCTTC

v_gene: TRBV28
d_gene: NA
j_gene: TRBJ2-1
abundance: once
CDR3aa: CASSSYLQGEQFF
CDR3nt: TGTGCCAGCAGTTCCTACCTACAGGGAGAGCAGTTCTTC

v_gene: TRBV11-2
d_gene: NA
j_gene: TRBJ2-3
abundance: NA
CDR3aa: CASSLGASSADTQYF
CDR3nt: TGTGCCAGCAGCTTAGGGGCCAGTAGCGCAGATACGCAGTATTTT

v_gene: TRBV12-5
d_gene: TRBD1
j_gene: TRBJ2-1
abundance: few
CDR3aa: CASALLGQGIHNEQFF
CDR3nt: TGTGCTAGTGCCCTACTGGGACAGGGTATACACAATGAGCAGTTCTTC

v_gene: TRBV11-2
d_gene: NA
j_gene: TRBJ2-1
abundance: few
CDR3aa: CASSLVSVRYNEQFF
CDR3nt: TGTGCCAGCAGCTTAGTATCGGTGCGATACAATGAGCAGTTCTTC

v_gene: TRBV7-8
d_gene: TRBD1
j_gene: TRBJ2-7
abundance: NA
CDR3aa: CASSLQGVHEQYF
CDR3nt: TGTGCCAGCAGCTTACAGGGGGTTCACGAGCAGTACTTC

v_gene: TRBV9
d_gene: TRBD2
j_gene: TRBJ2-1
abundance: few
CDR3aa: CASSGGPYSGRGSDEQFF
CDR3nt: TGTGCCAGCAGCGGCGGCCCTTATAGCGGGAGGGGTTCAGATGAGCAGTTCTTC

v_gene: TRBV25-1
d_gene: TRBD1
j_gene: TRBJ2-7
abundance: NA
CDR3aa: CASKGQTGYEQYF
CDR3nt: TGTGCCAGCAAGGGACAGACTGGATACGAGCAGTACTTC

v_gene: TRBV4-3
d_gene: NA
j_gene: TRBJ2-7
abundance: few
CDR3aa: CASSQDWPGTSYEQYF
CDR3nt: TGCGCCAGCAGCCAAGATTGGCCCGGGACATCCTACGAGCAGTACTTC

v_gene: TRBV20-1
d_gene: TRBD2
j_gene: TRBJ2-3
abundance: few
CDR3aa: CCANKAAGTSVTDTQYF
CDR3nt: TGCTGTGCTAATAAAGCGGCCGGGACTAGCGTTACAGATACGCAGTATTTT

v_gene: TRBV29-1
d_gene: NA
j_gene: TRBJ2-1
abundance: few
CDR3aa: CSVEVGAKDNEQFF
CDR3nt: TGCAGCGTTGAGGTGGGGGCCAAGGACAATGAGCAGTTCTTC

v_gene: TRBV4-3
d_gene: TRBD1
j_gene: TRBJ2-2
abundance: NA
CDR3aa: CASSQFTGTGSTGELFF
CDR3nt: TGCGCCAGCAGCCAATTCACCGGGACAGGGTCCACCGGGGAGCTGTTTTTT

v_gene: TRBV7-9
d_gene: NA
j_gene: TRBJ2-1
abundance: many
CDR3aa: CASSRGTRGAYNEQFF
CDR3nt: TGTGCCAGCAGCAGGGGGACGCGGGGCGCGTACAATGAGCAGTTCTTC

v_gene: TRBV7-3
d_gene: NA
j_gene: TRBJ2-1
abundance: NA
CDR3aa: CASSQMFSPYNEQFF
CDR3nt: TGTGCCAGCAGCCAGATGTTCAGTCCTTACAATGAGCAGTTCTTC

v_gene: TRBV25-1
d_gene: TRBD2
j_gene: TRBJ2-1
abundance: many
CDR3aa: CASSVGGDNEQFF
CDR3nt: TGTGCCAGCAGTGTGGGGGGGGACAATGAGCAGTTCTTC

v_gene: TRBV11-2
d_gene: NA
j_gene: TRBJ2-7
abundance: NA
CDR3aa: CASSITSSSYYEQYF
CDR3nt: TGTGCCAGCAGCATAACTAGCAGCTCTTACTACGAGCAGTACTTC